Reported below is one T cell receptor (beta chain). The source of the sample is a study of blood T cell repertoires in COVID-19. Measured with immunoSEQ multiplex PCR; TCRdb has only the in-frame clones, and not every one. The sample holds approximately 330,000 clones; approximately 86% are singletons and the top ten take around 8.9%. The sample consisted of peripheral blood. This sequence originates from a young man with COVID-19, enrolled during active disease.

Here the CDR3 DNA reads TGTGCCAGCAGCTTGTGGACATCGTCGAACACCGGGGAGCTGTTTTTT. The encoded protein is CASSLWTSSNTGELFF. This chain uses TRBV11-3 with TRBJ2-2, with D possibly matching TRBD1 (5 bases). The V gene lost 3 bases and the J gene lost 0 bases, with 11 bases spanning the gap. The CDR3 runs 16 residues. The germline V gene encodes CDR1 SGHNT and CDR2 YENEEA. Looking up the rest from reference TRBV11-3 and TRBJ2-2 gives the full variable domain: EAGVVQSPRYKIIEKKQPVAFWCNPISGHNTLYWYLQNLGQGPELLIRYENEEAVDDSQLPKDRFSAERLKGVDSTLKIQPAELGDSAVYLCASSLWTSSNTGELFFGEGSRLTVL.